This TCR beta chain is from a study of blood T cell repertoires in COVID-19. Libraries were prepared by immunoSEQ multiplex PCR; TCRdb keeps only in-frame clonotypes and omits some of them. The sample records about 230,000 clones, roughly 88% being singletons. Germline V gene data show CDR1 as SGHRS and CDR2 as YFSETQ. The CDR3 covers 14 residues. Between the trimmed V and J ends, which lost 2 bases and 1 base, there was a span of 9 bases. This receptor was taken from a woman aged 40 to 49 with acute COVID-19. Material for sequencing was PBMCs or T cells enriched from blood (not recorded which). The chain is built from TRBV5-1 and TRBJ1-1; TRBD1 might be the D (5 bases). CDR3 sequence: CASSLTGTNTEAFF. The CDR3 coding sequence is TGCGCCAGCAGCTTAACAGGTACGAACACTGAAGCTTTCTTT.